These T cell receptor beta chains were read from a single sample in a study of memory CD4+ T cells and cytomegalovirus serostatus. Some clones are missing from TCRdb's copy, which holds only in-frame ones; the method was immunoSEQ multiplex PCR. The sample lists approximately 60,000 clones, around 80% occurring once. Input material: memory CD4+ T cells from blood. These TCRs come from an adult in good health and CMV-seronegative. Each CDR3 is given without its conserved first and last residue. Some rows have no size entry. The others give once, few or many, or a class for an expanded clone.

- | TRBJ1-5 | TRBV30 | AWSGTGGRQPQH
- | TRBJ2-7 | TRBV7-2 | ASSLSSSGNYEQY
- | TRBJ1-5 | TRBV27 | ASRRGQQENQPQH
- | TRBJ2-7 | TRBV5-4 | ASSRYDIRDRDYYEQY
few | TRBJ2-3 | TRBV7-3 | ASSLTGPDTQY
- | - | TRBV6-1 | ASSEARSGRGSYEQY
once | TRBJ2-1 | TRBV6-4 | ASSDGAGGRDEQF
- | TRBJ2-1 | TRBV5-1 | ASSLVGAEQF
- | TRBJ2-7 | TRBV5-6 | ASSPTSAYEQY
- | TRBJ2-7 | TRBV5-1 | ASSYLSGQAGEQY
- | TRBJ2-1 | TRBV27 | ASTSLDSRGNEQF
- | TRBJ1-1 | TRBV2 | ASSQTGDQAF
once | TRBJ2-7 | TRBV4-3 | ASSQVASYEQY
- | TRBJ1-1 | TRBV30 | ARTLGSHTEAF
- | TRBJ2-3 | TRBV6-5 | ASSYRASVRSDTQY
- | TRBJ2-5 | TRBV10-2 | ASSVREGTQY
- | TRBJ2-7 | TRBV18 | ASSPGSGGSSYEQY
- | TRBJ1-4 | TRBV15 | ATSRELQGSEKLF
- | TRBJ2-2 | TRBV7-7 | ASSLRESGELF
- | TRBJ2-3 | TRBV11-2 | ASRGDFTDTQY
- | TRBJ1-2 | TRBV7-2 | ASSPGTGGYGYT
many | TRBJ1-2 | TRBV30 | AWSVAGNYGYT
few | TRBJ2-3 | TRBV25-1 | ASSGAPAPGGSTDTQY
- | TRBJ1-2 | TRBV27 | ASSRVNTGGYGYT
few | TRBJ2-2 | TRBV7-2 | ASSLRRVGGRGNTGELF
few | TRBJ2-7 | TRBV11-2 | ASSFSLGGNEQY
- | TRBJ1-6 | TRBV4-2 | ASKEVAGVGNSPLH
once | TRBJ2-5 | TRBV11-2 | ASSSAMETQY
- | TRBJ1-6 | TRBV29-1 | SARDNHSPLH
few | TRBJ1-5 | TRBV21-1 | ASSKGGGKQPQH
- | TRBJ2-1 | TRBV14 | ASSRTSGSGEQF
few | TRBJ1-4 | TRBV4-1 | ASSRQEIATNEKLF
- | TRBJ2-6 | TRBV2 | ASSESASGANVLT
- | TRBJ2-3 | TRBV5-1 | ASSLDGAGEDTQY
- | TRBJ2-1 | TRBV30 | AWSPLAGASYNEQF
- | TRBJ2-3 | TRBV9 | ASSVDIGDTQY
- | TRBJ1-2 | TRBV30 | AWSGNRQSNYGYT
- | TRBJ1-1 | TRBV7-9 | ASSTPSRGNTEAF
once | TRBJ1-5 | TRBV6-1 | ASSEGPNNQPQH
- | TRBJ2-1 | TRBV7-8 | ASSLDRGLYNEQF
- | TRBJ2-5 | TRBV7-2 | ASSYFTGGAQETQY
- | TRBJ1-6 | TRBV5-8 | ASSEDSPLH
few | TRBJ1-1 | TRBV30 | AWKENTEAF
- | TRBJ2-5 | TRBV5-1 | ASSPGGLAAQETQY
- | TRBJ1-1 | TRBV9 | ASNLTGLNTEAF
- | TRBJ1-2 | TRBV7-2 | ASSPGRDRVGYT
- | TRBJ2-5 | TRBV30 | AWSEGLADRETQY
- | TRBJ1-5 | TRBV5-4 | ASSLGGWNQPQH
once | TRBJ2-3 | TRBV19 | ASSTSSGSSTDTQY
- | TRBJ1-1 | TRBV5-1 | ASSLMDTEAF
- | TRBJ2-3 | TRBV9 | ASSVVGAGTDTQY
- | TRBJ1-2 | TRBV5-1 | ASSHRVSYGYT
- | TRBJ1-5 | TRBV29-1 | SVGQGGAQPQH
- | TRBJ2-1 | TRBV2 | ASRRLAGGLGEQF